The T cell receptor (beta chain) described here comes from a study of T cells in Graves' hyperthyroidism and ophthalmopathy. As regards this clonotype: Its specificity is unknown.

Clinical symptoms, serum thyroxine, TRAb, thyroid ultrasound and orbital computed tomography informed diagnoses. The authors obtained PBMCs from roughly 10 ml of fresh peripheral blood. The investigators amplified TCR beta CDR3 regions from RNA transcripts. The HTBI primer set was used in a first-round RT-PCR of the TCR CDR3. TCRdb re-called the multiplex PCR reads with MiXCR, one entry per CDR3 protein. The repertoire holds about 480,000 distinct CDR3 sequences, with 22% as singletons. Trimming removed 0 bases from V and 5 bases from J; junction bases left unmatched: 7. Germline CDR1 and CDR2: GTSNPN and SVGIG (reference sequence). The CDR3 is 16 amino acids. Overall study results and limits: Model output signaled ophthalmopathy a median roughly 6.5 months ahead of onset.

Material for sequencing was blood. V usage is TRBV30 and J usage is TRBJ1-6; 7 nucleotides line up with TRBD1. The TCR comes from a woman aged 70 to 79 with Graves' ophthalmopathy. This CDR3 is CAWSVPTGPNNSPLHF. The CDR3 DNA follows: TGTGCCTGGAGTGTCCCGACAGGGCCAAATAATTCACCCCTCCACTTT.